Presented here are 6 T cell receptor beta chains from one specimen sequenced in a study of blood T cell repertoires in COVID-19. Assay: immunoSEQ multiplex PCR; the TCRdb copy retains only in-frame clones and omits some. The table includes 150,000 to 200,000 clones, approximately 80% detected once. Specimen: PBMCs or T cells enriched from blood (not recorded which). These receptors were obtained from a middle-aged man who had recovered from COVID-19.

The chain joins TRBV12-3 or TRBV12-4 to TRBJ2-2; D unresolved. Trimming cost V 7 bases and J 7 bases, with 10 bases left between them. CDR3 length: 12 residues. The CDR3 DNA is TGTGCCAGCAACCCCGGTATCGGGGAGCTGTTTTTT. Translating it yields CASNPGIGELFF.

This clone showed up just once. The V gene is TRBV5-1, the J gene TRBJ2-1; 9 bases agree with TRBD2. Germline V gives CDR1 SGHRS, CDR2 YFSETQ. The CDR3 is 15 residues long. V gave up 5 bases and J gave up 0 bases; unmatched junction bases: 3. CDR3 sequence reads: CASRPTSGSYNEQFF. The CDR3 nucleotides are TGCGCCAGCAGACCGACTAGCGGCTCCTACAATGAGCAGTTCTTC.

V and J are TRBV5-8 and TRBJ1-1; maybe TRBD1 (6 bases). The CDR3 is 14 residues long. Germline CDR1 SGHTS, CDR2 YDEGEE. V was pared by 5 bases and J by 7 bases, with 18 bases between. Here the CDR3 reads CASRIGTWALEAFF. CDR3 bases: TGTGCCAGCAGGATCGGGACATGGGCGCTTGAAGCTTTCTTT.

The rearrangement uses TRBV7-6 and TRBJ2-1; 11 bases are a match to TRBD2. Per germline, CDR1 SGHVS and CDR2 FNYEAQ. CDR3 length: 16 amino acids. The junction had 11 bases not matched to a gene; V was cut back by 5 bases and J by 8 bases. CDR3: CASSQLAGGGSYEQFF. CDR3 DNA: TGTGCCAGCAGCCAATTAGCGGGGGGGGGTTCGTATGAGCAGTTCTTC.

The chain recombines TRBV4-1 with TRBJ2-4; D is ambiguous. V was clipped by 3 bases and J by 0 bases, with 9 bases between them. Germline loops: CDR1 MGHRA, CDR2 YSYEKL. This CDR3 has 15 residues. CDR3 bases: TGCGCCAGCAGCCACCCCCAACAAGCCAAAAACATTCAGTACTTC. Encoded protein: CASSHPQQAKNIQYF.

J is TRBJ1-2 and V is TRBV4-2; 8 positions agree with TRBD1. Germline V gene data show CDR1 as LGHNA and CDR2 as YNFKEQ. With V trimmed by 5 bases and J by 1 base, 3 bases remained unmatched. The CDR3 is 14 amino acids. CDR3 loop: CASSLQGDNYGYTF. CDR3 nucleotides: TGTGCCAGCAGCTTACAGGGGGATAACTATGGCTACACCTTC.